This TCR beta chain is drawn from a study of blood T cell repertoires in COVID-19. The overall study: From T cells, B-cell-depleted T cells, or PBMCs came the material, which was cDNA or gDNA.

The junction had 5 bases not matched to a gene; V was cut back by 6 bases and J by 2 bases. The germline CDR1 and CDR2 sequences are MNHEY and SMNVEV (reference sequence). This CDR3 has 14 residues. It was during active infection that Seattle patients were enrolled and then longitudinally followed. Here immunoSEQ multiplex PCR was the method, and the copy in TCRdb shows in-frame clones only, minus some. The sample includes fewer than 400,000 clones, 90% of them seen just once. This sequence was found in a woman aged 25 to 39 with COVID-19, enrolled during active disease. The sequenced sample was peripheral blood. The chain employs TRBV27 and TRBJ2-7; 9 bases match TRBD2. CDR3 in amino acids: CASRKAGGAYEQYF. The CDR3 nucleotides are TGTGCCAGCAGAAAAGCGGGAGGCGCCTACGAGCAGTACTTC.